This is a list of T cell receptor beta chains from one sample in a study of CD8+ T cells in alopecia areata. Data came from immunoSEQ multiplex PCR; TCRdb stores just in-frame clones and leaves some out. This sample has 140,000 to 150,000 clones; less than 65% occur once, and the top ten carry about 40%. Material for sequencing was CD8+ T cells sorted from blood. All receptors derive from a human donor in good health. Both conserved end residues are part of each CDR3. Each record gives: J gene, V gene, CDR3 protein.

TRBJ2-1,TRBV20-1,CSAPGLNEQFF
TRBJ1-2,TRBV29-1,CSSDSVTDGYTF
TRBJ2-1,TRBV27,CASRVQGPANEQFF
TRBJ2-3,TRBV29-1,CSVEGGSQATDTQYF
TRBJ1-5,TRBV11-2,CASSSTGANQPQHF
TRBJ2-1,TRBV23-1,CASSPGTRGDNEQFF
TRBJ2-1,TRBV29-1,CSVESSGRADEQFF
TRBJ2-6,TRBV29-1,CSVEEREYRGSSGANVLTF
TRBJ2-3,TRBV11-2,CASSLVVGDTQYF
TRBJ2-7,TRBV9,CASSVGSSGEQYF
TRBJ1-1,TRBV27,CASSSTGFFAEAFF
TRBJ2-5,TRBV29-1,CSVPGRLETQYF
TRBJ2-5,TRBV7-9,CASSWDARQETQYF
TRBJ2-3,TRBV5-6,CASRVSPAGEGADTQYF
TRBJ2-3,TRBV15,CATSSRDGSTDTQYF
TRBJ1-2,TRBV27,CASSILTGTWKEGYTF
TRBJ1-5,TRBV6-5,CASSLDKGQPQHF
TRBJ2-1,TRBV27,CASSLGGQPAHNEQFF
TRBJ2-1,TRBV5-1,CASSPKTGLAGNEQFF
TRBJ1-4,TRBV19,CASSLGQINEKLFF
TRBJ2-2,TRBV29-1,CSVAGGINTGELFF
TRBJ2-1,TRBV29-1,CSVEAGRAIFLEQFF
TRBJ2-5,TRBV9,CASSVEDTQETQYF